This paragraph covers one T cell receptor beta chain sequence. The antigen is undetermined. A junction boundary mismatches the germline segment, possibly from a read error. This entry belongs to a study of CD8+CD57+ T cells in acquired aplastic anemia. About the research overall: Recorded DNA amounts for sorted CD4+ and CD8+ cells had an average of roughly 3.4 ug.

Profiling of TCR beta VDJ combinations and CDR3 sequences used genomic DNA as template. TCRdb ran MiXCR on the reads and lists one entry per CDR3 protein. The sample lists around 200,000 distinct CDR3 sequences; more than 45% were seen once. Study results and limitations: In common between the patients and the controls were twenty-nine CD8+ CDR3 sequences. No significant difference in CD8+ Simpson's diversity was found between patients and controls.

CDR3 length: 16 amino acids. Per the germline V gene, CDR1 is SNHLY and CDR2 is FYNNEI. Patients who underwent sequencing had shown CD8+CD57+ cell expansion by flow cytometry. Material for sequencing was sorted CD4+, CD8+, or CD8+CD57+ T cells (not recorded which) from PBMCs. The origin of this receptor is a human donor with aplastic anemia. The chain recombines TRBV2 with TRBJ2-5, with 8 bases that match TRBD2. This chain's CDR3 is CACSPTSGSPQETQYF. The CDR3 region has the DNA TGTGCCTGCAGTCCCACCAGCGGGAGTCCTCAAGAGACCCAGTACTTC.